One and the same sample provided the 16 T cell receptor beta chains below, sequenced in a study of T-cell reconstitution after alpha-beta-depleted transplantation in children. Unique molecular identifiers featured in how the TCRbeta library was prepared. TCRdb re-analysed the PCR reads in MiXCR, keeping a single row per CDR3 protein. This table has hundreds of thousands of distinct CDR3 sequences, roughly 24% appearing once. Here the sequenced sample was PBMCs, taken before TCRalphabeta/CD19-depleted stem cell transplant. The source of these receptors is a girl between 2 and 10 years old with Fanconi anemia, due to receive a stem cell transplant.

On this clonotype itself: A read error may explain this, as a much larger clone is one base away. It is likely a read error, because the conserved phenylalanine at the end of the CDR3 is missing. The chain carries TRBV27 and TRBJ1-2, with D possibly TRBD1 on 6 matching bases. Germline CDR1 reads MNHEY; CDR2 reads SMNVEV (reference sequence). The CDR3 runs to 13 residues. The V gene lost 1 base and the J gene lost 11 bases, with 14 bases spanning the gap. CDR3 sequence: CASSLYGYTGYTC. DNA for the CDR3: TGTGCCAGCAGTTTATACGGGTACACAGGGTACACCTGC.

This clonotype has at least ten counts. This sequence joins TRBV10-3 and TRBJ2-1; D may be TRBD2 (5 bases). Germline CDR1 is ENHRY and CDR2 is SYGVKD. Between the trimmed V and J ends, which lost 3 bases and 12 bases, there was a span of 15 bases. The CDR3 runs to 13 residues. The CDR3 nucleotides are TGTGCCATCAGTGATTGGAAAACTAGGACGCAGTTCTTC. Translating gives CAISDWKTRTQFF.

This clonotype was picked up a small number of times. V usage is TRBV29-1 and J usage is TRBJ1-1, with TRBD1 as a possible D gene (5 bases). The CDR3 runs 12 residues. Germline CDR1 is SQVTM and CDR2 is ANQGSEA. The V end was cut by 7 bases, the J end by 7 bases, with 16 bases between. The CDR3 region has the DNA TGCAGCGGGGCCCAGGGAGGGAATGAAGCTTTCTTT. It codes for CSGAQGGNEAFF.

The V gene is TRBV18, the J gene TRBJ2-1, with D possibly being TRBD2 (6 bases). Germline V gene data show CDR1 as KGHSH and CDR2 as LQKENI. CDR3 length: 14 amino acids. The germline V and J ends were trimmed by 5 bases and 1 base, with 9 bases remaining between them. The CDR3 DNA is TGTGCCAGCTCAACGACTAGTTCCTACAATGAGCAGTTCTTC. This sequence encodes CASSTTSSYNEQFF.

This clonotype turned up a few times. This rearrangement joins TRBV5-1 to TRBJ2-1; no clear D. Germline V gene sequence: CDR1 SGHRS, CDR2 YFSETQ. The CDR3 length is 14 residues. V lost 1 base to trimming and J lost 4 bases, with 9 bases between them. The CDR3 sequence: CASSLSSAYNEQFF. CDR3 in DNA: TGCGCCAGCAGCTTGAGCAGCGCATACAATGAGCAGTTCTTC.

The J gene is TRBJ2-7, the V gene TRBV29-1; D is undetermined. The V gene's germline CDR1 is SQVTM and CDR2 ANQGSEA. V lost 7 bases and J lost 0, with 13 bases in between. The CDR3 has 13 residues. CDR3 in amino acids: CSALTPLSYEQYF. DNA for the CDR3: TGCAGCGCCCTGACTCCGCTCTCCTACGAGCAGTACTTC.

This clonotype has a count of ten or more. The genes are TRBV20-1 and TRBJ2-2; the D is unclear. The V end lost 6 bases, the J end lost 0 bases, and 2 bases lay between the germline ends. Germline CDR1 DFQATT, CDR2 SNEGSKA (reference sequence). CDR3 length: 11 residues. CDR3 sequence reads: CSAPNTGELFF. For the CDR3, the DNA is TGCAGTGCCCCGAACACCGGGGAGCTGTTTTTT.

This clonotype was picked up many times. The J gene is TRBJ2-1, the V gene TRBV6-1; D might be TRBD1 or TRBD2, each matching 5 bases. The CDR3 length is 15 residues. Trimming removed 7 bases at V and 6 bases at J, with 19 bases between. The germline V gene has CDR1 MNHNS and CDR2 SASEGT. Written as DNA, the CDR3 is TGTGCCAGCACCCACGGGGCAATGGATGGCAATGAGCAGTTCTTC. It is translated as CASTHGAMDGNEQFF.

The gene calls are TRBV7-9 and TRBJ2-3, with D maybe TRBD2 (5 bases). The CDR3 covers 14 residues. Trimming cost V 5 bases and J 7 bases, with 16 bases left between them. The V gene's germline CDR1 is SEHNR and CDR2 FQNEAQ (reference sequence). The CDR3 DNA sequence: TGTGCCAGCAGCAACACGCGTCTAGCTCATACGCAGTATTTT. Translating gives CASSNTRLAHTQYF.

This clonotype has only a few counts. V usage is TRBV29-1 and J usage is TRBJ1-5; no reliable D call. This CDR3 comprises 13 residues. V lost 4 bases and J lost 5, with 12 bases in between. Germline V gene lookup returns CDR1 SQVTM and CDR2 ANQGSEA. In DNA, the CDR3 is TGCAGCGTTGGGGAGGTACCTTATCAGCCCCAGCATTTT. It is translated as CSVGEVPYQPQHF. Drawing the rest from reference TRBV29-1 and TRBJ1-5, the complete variable domain is SAVISQKPSRDICQRGTSLTIQCQVDSQVTMMFWYRQQPGQSLTLIATANQGSEATYESGFVIDKFPISRPNLTFSTLTVSNMSPEDSSIYLCSVGEVPYQPQHFGDGTRLSIL.

This clonotype was detected a few times. The genes are TRBV5-1 and TRBJ2-6; no reliable D call. This CDR3 has 17 amino acids. The ends were cut back, 1 base at V and 1 base at J, with 12 bases in the middle. Germline V gives CDR1 SGHRS, CDR2 YFSETQ. The CDR3 DNA is TGCGCCAGCAGCTTGACCTCCTGGCTGTCTGGGGCCAACGTCCTGACTTTC. Protein sequence: CASSLTSWLSGANVLTF.

The chain carries TRBV5-1 and TRBJ2-2; D perhaps matches TRBD1 (5 bases). Germline CDR1 is SGHRS and CDR2 is YFSETQ. V was cut by 7 bases and J by 0 bases, with 10 bases left in between. The CDR3 has 14 residues. CDR3 protein: CASHDRTNTGELFF. The CDR3 DNA follows: TGCGCCAGCCACGACAGAACGAACACCGGGGAGCTGTTTTTT.

The chain combines TRBV20-1 with TRBJ2-3, with D possibly TRBD1 on 5 matching bases. The germline V gene encodes CDR1 DFQATT and CDR2 SNEGSKA (reference sequence). Trimming left V 5 bases short and J 2 bases short, with 11 bases between. This CDR3 comprises 13 residues. As DNA, the CDR3 is TGCAGTGCTCGACGACAGCCCACAGATACGCAGTATTTT. Its protein is CSARRQPTDTQYF.

This clonotype has ten or more counts. The V call is TRBV29-1, the J call TRBJ2-1; D is possibly TRBD1 (6 bases). The germline CDR1 and CDR2 sequences are SQVTM and ANQGSEA. The CDR3 is 16 residues long. Between the trimmed V and J ends, which lost 5 bases and 4 bases, there was a span of 21 bases. DNA for the CDR3: TGCAGCGTTCGGGACATCCCGGAGGTGGGTTACAATGAGCAGTTCTTC. Protein sequence: CSVRDIPEVGYNEQFF.

The table lists this clonotype with a few counts. The gene calls are TRBV11-2 and TRBJ2-7; 9 bases agree with TRBD2. This CDR3 contains 17 residues. J gave up 0 bases and V 5 bases, and 11 bases lay outside the gene matches. The germline V gene encodes CDR1 SGHAT and CDR2 FQNNGV. CDR3 amino acids: CASSLTDTAGGSYEQYF. The CDR3 nucleotides read TGTGCCAGCAGCCTGACCGACACAGCGGGGGGCTCCTACGAGCAGTACTTC.

J is TRBJ2-1 and V is TRBV29-1; the match to TRBD1 covers 8 bases. CDR3 length equals 13 residues. Germline V gene sequence: CDR1 SQVTM, CDR2 ANQGSEA. The J segment lost 8 bases and the V segment lost 5 bases, leaving 8 bases of the junction unmatched. DNA of the CDR3: TGCAGCGTTTCGCCCCAGGGGGCTCATGAGCAGTTCTTC. This gives the protein CSVSPQGAHEQFF.